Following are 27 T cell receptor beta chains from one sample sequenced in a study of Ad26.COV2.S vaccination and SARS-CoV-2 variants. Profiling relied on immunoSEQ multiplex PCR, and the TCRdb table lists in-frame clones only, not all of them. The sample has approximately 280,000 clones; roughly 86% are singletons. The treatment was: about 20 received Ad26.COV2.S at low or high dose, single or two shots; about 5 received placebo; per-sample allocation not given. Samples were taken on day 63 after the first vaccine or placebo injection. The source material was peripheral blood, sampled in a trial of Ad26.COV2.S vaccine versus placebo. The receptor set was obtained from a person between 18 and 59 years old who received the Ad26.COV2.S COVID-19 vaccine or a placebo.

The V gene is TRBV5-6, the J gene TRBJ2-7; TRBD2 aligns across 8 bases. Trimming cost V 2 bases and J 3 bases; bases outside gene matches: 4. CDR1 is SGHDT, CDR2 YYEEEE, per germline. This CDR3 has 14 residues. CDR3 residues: CASSFSGTDYEQYF. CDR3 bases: TGTGCCAGCAGCTTTAGCGGGACCGACTACGAGCAGTACTTC.

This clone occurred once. CDR3 loop: CASSVDQGLDAFF. Here the CDR3 DNA reads TGTGCCAGCAGCGTAGACCAGGGCCTTGATGCTTTCTTT. The chain uses TRBV9 and TRBJ1-1, with a possible D match to TRBD1 (5 bases). Germline CDR1 reads SGDLS; CDR2 reads YYNGEE. Trimming removed 0 bases from V and 11 bases from J, with 14 bases in between. The CDR3 covers 13 residues. Full variable domain (remainder filled in from reference TRBV9 and TRBJ1-1): DSGVTQTPKHLITATGQRVTLRCSPRSGDLSVYWYQQSLDQGLQFLIQYYNGEERAKGNILERFSAQQFPDLHSELNLSSLELGDSALYFCASSVDQGLDAFFGQGTRLTVV.

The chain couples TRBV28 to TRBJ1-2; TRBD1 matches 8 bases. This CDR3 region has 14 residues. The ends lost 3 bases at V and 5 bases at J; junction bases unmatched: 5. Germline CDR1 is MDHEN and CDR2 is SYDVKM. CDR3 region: CASSLTGQVYGYTF. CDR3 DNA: TGTGCCAGCAGTTTGACGGGACAGGTGTATGGCTACACCTTC.

CDR3 sequence (DNA): TGTGCCAGCAGCCAAGCGAAAGCGGCAGGGGTGAACTATGGCTACACCTTC. This codes for CASSQAKAAGVNYGYTF. This chain connects TRBV4-2 to TRBJ1-2, with D possibly matching TRBD1 (6 bases). Trimming left V 1 base short and J 2 bases short, with 17 bases between. The V gene's germline CDR1 is LGHNA and CDR2 YNFKEQ. The CDR3 sequence is 17 residues long.

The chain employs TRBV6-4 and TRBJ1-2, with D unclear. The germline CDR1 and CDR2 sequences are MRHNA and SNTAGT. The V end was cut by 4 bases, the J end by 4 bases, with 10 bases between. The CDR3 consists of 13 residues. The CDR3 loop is CASSVTGSYGYTF. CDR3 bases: TGTGCCAGCAGTGTGACTGGGTCCTATGGCTACACCTTC.

CDR3 sequence: CASSLGGGTPQYF. The CDR3 region has the DNA TGTGCCAGCAGCTTGGGTGGAGGGACGCCGCAGTATTTT. The V call is TRBV5-6, the J call TRBJ2-3, with D maybe TRBD2 (6 bases). Germline V gene lookup returns CDR1 SGHDT and CDR2 YYEEEE. The length of the CDR3 is 13 residues. With 0 bases removed from V and 10 bases from J, the gap between germline ends came to 12 bases.

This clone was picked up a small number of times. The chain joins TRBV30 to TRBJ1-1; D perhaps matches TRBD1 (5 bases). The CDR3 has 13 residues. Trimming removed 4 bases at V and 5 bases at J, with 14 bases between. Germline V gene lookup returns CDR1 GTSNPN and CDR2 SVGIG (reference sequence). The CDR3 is CAWTLYAGTEAFF. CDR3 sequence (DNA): TGTGCCTGGACCTTGTACGCAGGGACTGAAGCTTTCTTT.

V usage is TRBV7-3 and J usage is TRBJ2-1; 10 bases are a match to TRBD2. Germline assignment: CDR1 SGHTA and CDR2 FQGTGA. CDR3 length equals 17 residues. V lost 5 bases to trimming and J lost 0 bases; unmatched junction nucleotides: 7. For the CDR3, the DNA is TGTGCCAGCAGCCCAGCGGGGGGGTCGAGCTCCTACAATGAGCAGTTCTTC. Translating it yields CASSPAGGSSSYNEQFF.

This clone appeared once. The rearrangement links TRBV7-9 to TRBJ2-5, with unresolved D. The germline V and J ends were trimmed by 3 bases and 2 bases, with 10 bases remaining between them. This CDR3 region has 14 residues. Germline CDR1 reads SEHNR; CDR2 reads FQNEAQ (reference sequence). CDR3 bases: TGTGCCAGCAGCTTTTCAGGAACTCAAGAGACCCAGTACTTC. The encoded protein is CASSFSGTQETQYF.

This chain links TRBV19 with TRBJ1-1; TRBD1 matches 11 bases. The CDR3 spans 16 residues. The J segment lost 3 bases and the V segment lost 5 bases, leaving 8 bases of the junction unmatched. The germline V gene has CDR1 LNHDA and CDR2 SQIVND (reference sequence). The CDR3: CASSLDRGRADTEAFF. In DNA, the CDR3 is TGTGCCAGTAGTTTGGACAGGGGGCGCGCTGACACTGAAGCTTTCTTT.

This chain's CDR3 is CASSLGTSSGNTIYF. The CDR3 DNA reads as TGCGCCAGCAGCTTGGGGACAAGCTCTGGAAACACCATATATTTT. The rearrangement links TRBV5-1 to TRBJ1-3, with D possibly matching TRBD1 (5 bases). The germline V gene encodes CDR1 SGHRS and CDR2 YFSETQ. There are 15 residues in the CDR3. Trimming cost V 0 bases and J 0 bases, with 7 bases left between them. Supplemented by reference TRBV5-1 and TRBJ1-3, the full variable domain reads KAGVTQTPRYLIKTRGQQVTLSCSPISGHRSVSWYQQTPGQGLQFLFEYFSETQRNKGNFPGRFSGRQFSNSRSEMNVSTLELGDSALYLCASSLGTSSGNTIYFGEGSWLTVV.

The chain's CDR3 is CASSVDAGVLNYTF. The CDR3 bases are TGTGCCAGCAGCGTAGATGCAGGGGTACTGAACTACACCTTC. The rearrangement uses TRBV9 and TRBJ1-2, with D perhaps TRBD1 (6 bases). With 0 bases removed from V and 10 bases from J, the gap between germline ends came to 16 bases. This CDR3 region has 14 residues. Germline loops: CDR1 SGDLS, CDR2 YYNGEE.

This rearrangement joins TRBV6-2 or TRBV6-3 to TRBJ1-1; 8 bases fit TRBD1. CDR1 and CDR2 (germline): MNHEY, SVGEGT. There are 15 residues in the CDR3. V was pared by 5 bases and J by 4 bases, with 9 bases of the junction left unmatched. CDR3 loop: CASSPSGGRGTEAFF. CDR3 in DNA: TGTGCCAGCAGTCCCTCAGGGGGCAGGGGCACTGAAGCTTTCTTT.

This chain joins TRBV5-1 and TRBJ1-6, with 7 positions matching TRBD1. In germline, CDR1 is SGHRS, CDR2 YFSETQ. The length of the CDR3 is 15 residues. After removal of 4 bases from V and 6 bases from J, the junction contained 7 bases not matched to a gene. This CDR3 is CASSPGTVPNSPLHF. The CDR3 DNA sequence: TGCGCCAGCAGCCCTGGGACAGTACCTAATTCACCCCTCCACTTT.

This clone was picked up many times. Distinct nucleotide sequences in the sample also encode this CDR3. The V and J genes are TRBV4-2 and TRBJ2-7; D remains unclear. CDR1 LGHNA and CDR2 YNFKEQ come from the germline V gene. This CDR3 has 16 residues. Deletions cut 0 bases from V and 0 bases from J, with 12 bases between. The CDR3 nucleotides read TGTGCCAGCAGCCAAGAGTTTCCAGGCGGCTCCTACGAGCAGTACTTC. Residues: CASSQEFPGGSYEQYF.

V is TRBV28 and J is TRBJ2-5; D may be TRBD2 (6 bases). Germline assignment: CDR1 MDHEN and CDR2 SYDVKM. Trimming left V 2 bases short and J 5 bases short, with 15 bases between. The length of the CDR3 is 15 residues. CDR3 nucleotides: TGTGCCAGCAGTTTAGAGGGGATAAGCGGGGAGACCCAGTACTTC. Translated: CASSLEGISGETQYF. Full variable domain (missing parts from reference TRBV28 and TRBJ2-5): DVKVTQSSRYLVKRTGEKVFLECVQDMDHENMFWYRQDPGLGLRLIYFSYDVKMKEKGDIPEGYSVSREKKERFSLILESASTNQTSMYLCASSLEGISGETQYFGPGTRLLVL.

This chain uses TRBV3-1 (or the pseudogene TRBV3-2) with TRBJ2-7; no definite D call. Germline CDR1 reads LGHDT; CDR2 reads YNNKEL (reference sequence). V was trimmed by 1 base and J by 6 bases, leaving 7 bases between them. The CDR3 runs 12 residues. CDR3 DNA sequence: TGTGCCAGCAGCCAAGTTGGCCTCGAGCAGTACTTC. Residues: CASSQVGLEQYF.

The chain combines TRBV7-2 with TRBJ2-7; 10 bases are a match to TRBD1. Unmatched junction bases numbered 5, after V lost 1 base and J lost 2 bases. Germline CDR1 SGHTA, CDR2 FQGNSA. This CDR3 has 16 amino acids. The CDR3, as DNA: TGTGCCAGCAGCTTAGTTCAAGGGACAGGGGCCTACGAGCAGTACTTC. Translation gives CASSLVQGTGAYEQYF. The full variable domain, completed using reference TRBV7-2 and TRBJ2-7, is GAGVSQSPSNKVTEKGKDVELRCDPISGHTALYWYRQSLGQGLEFLIYFQGNSAPDKSGLPSDRFSAERTGGSVSTLTIQRTQQEDSAVYLCASSLVQGTGAYEQYFGPGTRLTVT.

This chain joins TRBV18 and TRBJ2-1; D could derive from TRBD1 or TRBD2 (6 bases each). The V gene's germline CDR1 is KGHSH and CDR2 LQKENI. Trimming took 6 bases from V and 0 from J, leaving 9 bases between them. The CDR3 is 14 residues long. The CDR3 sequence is CASSGGPSYNEQFF. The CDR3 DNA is TGTGCCAGCTCGGGGGGCCCCTCCTACAATGAGCAGTTCTTC.

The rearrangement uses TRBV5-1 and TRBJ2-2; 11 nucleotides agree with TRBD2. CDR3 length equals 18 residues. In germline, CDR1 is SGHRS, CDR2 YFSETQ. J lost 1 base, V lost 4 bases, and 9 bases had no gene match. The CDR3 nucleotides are TGCGCCAGCAGCCCCCTTTTTGGACTAGCGGGGAACACCGGGGAGCTGTTTTTT. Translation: CASSPLFGLAGNTGELFF.

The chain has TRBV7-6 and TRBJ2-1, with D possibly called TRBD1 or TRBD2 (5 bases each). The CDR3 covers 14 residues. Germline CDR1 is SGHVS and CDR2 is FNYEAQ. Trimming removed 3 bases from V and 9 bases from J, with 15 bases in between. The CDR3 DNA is TGTGCCAGCAGCTTTTCCAGGGAGTTGGGTGAGCAGTTCTTC. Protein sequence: CASSFSRELGEQFF. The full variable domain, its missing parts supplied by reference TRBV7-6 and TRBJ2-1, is GAGVSQSPRYKVTKRGQDVALRCDPISGHVSLYWYRQALGQGPEFLTYFNYEAQQDKSGLPNDRFSAERPEGSISTLTIQRTEQRDSAMYRCASSFSRELGEQFFGPGTRLTVL.

DNA of the CDR3: TGTGCCAGCAGTTACTCGAGTGGGCACGAGCAGTACTTC. This gives the protein CASSYSSGHEQYF. This chain links TRBV6-6 with TRBJ2-7; the D is unclear. CDR3 length: 13 amino acids. The V end was cut by 0 bases, the J end by 5 bases, with 8 bases between. CDR1 is MNHNY and CDR2 is SVGAGI in the germline V gene (reference sequence).

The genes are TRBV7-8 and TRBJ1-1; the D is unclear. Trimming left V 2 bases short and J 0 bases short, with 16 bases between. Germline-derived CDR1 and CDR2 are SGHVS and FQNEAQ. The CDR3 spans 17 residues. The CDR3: CASSLNWGMALNTEAFF. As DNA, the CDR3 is TGTGCCAGCAGCTTAAATTGGGGAATGGCGCTGAACACTGAAGCTTTCTTT.

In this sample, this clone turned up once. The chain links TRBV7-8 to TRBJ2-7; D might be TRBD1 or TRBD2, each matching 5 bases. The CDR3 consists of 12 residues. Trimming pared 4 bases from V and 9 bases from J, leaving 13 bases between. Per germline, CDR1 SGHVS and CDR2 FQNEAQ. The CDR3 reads CASSYHRDLQYF. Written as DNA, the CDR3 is TGTGCCAGCAGCTACCACCGGGACCTGCAGTACTTC.

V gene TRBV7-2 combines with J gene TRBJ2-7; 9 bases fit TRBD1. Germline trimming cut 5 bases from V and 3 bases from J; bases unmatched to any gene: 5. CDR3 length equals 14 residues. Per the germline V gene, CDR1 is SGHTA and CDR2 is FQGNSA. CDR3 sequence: CASSPGTGFYEQYF. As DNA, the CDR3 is TGTGCCAGCAGCCCTGGGACAGGGTTCTACGAGCAGTACTTC.

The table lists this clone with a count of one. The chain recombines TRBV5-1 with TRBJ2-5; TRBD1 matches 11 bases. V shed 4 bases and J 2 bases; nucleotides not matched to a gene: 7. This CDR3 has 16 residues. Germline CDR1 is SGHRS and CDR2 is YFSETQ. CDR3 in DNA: TGCGCCAGCAGCCCGGGACAGGGGGGCTATCAAGAGACCCAGTACTTC. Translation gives CASSPGQGGYQETQYF. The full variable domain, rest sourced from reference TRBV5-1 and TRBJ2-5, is KAGVTQTPRYLIKTRGQQVTLSCSPISGHRSVSWYQQTPGQGLQFLFEYFSETQRNKGNFPGRFSGRQFSNSRSEMNVSTLELGDSALYLCASSPGQGGYQETQYFGPGTRLLVL.

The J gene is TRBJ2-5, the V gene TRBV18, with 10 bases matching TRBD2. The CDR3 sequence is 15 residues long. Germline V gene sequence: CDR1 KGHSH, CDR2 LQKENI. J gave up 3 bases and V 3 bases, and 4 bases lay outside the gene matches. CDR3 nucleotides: TGTGCCAGCTCACCTCGAACTAGCGGGGAAGAGACCCAGTACTTC. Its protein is CASSPRTSGEETQYF. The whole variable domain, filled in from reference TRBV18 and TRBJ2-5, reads NAGVMQNPRHLVRRRGQEARLRCSPMKGHSHVYWYRQLPEEGLKFMVYLQKENIIDESGMPKERFSAEFPKEGPSILRIQQVVRGDSAAYFCASSPRTSGEETQYFGPGTRLLVL.